Included here is one T cell receptor (beta chain) sequence, with context. Its cognate antigen is unknown. This sample stems from a study of Ad26.COV2.S vaccination and SARS-CoV-2 variants. Notes on the study in general: Breadth and depth estimates from TCRs may understate total T cell responses.

Trimming cost V 6 bases and J 7 bases, with 19 bases left between them. Per the germline V gene, CDR1 is MNHEY and CDR2 is SVGEGT. This CDR3 contains 15 residues. The treatment here: about 20 received Ad26.COV2.S at low or high dose, single or two shots; five or six received placebo; per-sample allocation not given. Collection of samples fell on day 63 after the first vaccine or placebo injection. In Boston, the donor was an adult between 18-55 years of age. The protocol was immunoSEQ multiplex PCR, while the TCRdb copy is restricted to in-frame clones and leaves out a portion. The table records about 350,000 clones, less than 90% of them present only once.

This clonotype was sampled from a person between 18 and 65 years old who received the Ad26.COV2.S COVID-19 vaccine or a placebo. The material was peripheral blood, obtained in a trial of Ad26.COV2.S vaccine versus placebo. The rearrangement links TRBV6-2 or TRBV6-3 to TRBJ1-5; a possible D gene is TRBD1 (6 bases). CDR3: CASSSAAGGEQPQHF. The DNA for the CDR3 is TGTGCCAGCAGCTCAGCCGCCGGGGGCGAACAGCCCCAGCATTTT.